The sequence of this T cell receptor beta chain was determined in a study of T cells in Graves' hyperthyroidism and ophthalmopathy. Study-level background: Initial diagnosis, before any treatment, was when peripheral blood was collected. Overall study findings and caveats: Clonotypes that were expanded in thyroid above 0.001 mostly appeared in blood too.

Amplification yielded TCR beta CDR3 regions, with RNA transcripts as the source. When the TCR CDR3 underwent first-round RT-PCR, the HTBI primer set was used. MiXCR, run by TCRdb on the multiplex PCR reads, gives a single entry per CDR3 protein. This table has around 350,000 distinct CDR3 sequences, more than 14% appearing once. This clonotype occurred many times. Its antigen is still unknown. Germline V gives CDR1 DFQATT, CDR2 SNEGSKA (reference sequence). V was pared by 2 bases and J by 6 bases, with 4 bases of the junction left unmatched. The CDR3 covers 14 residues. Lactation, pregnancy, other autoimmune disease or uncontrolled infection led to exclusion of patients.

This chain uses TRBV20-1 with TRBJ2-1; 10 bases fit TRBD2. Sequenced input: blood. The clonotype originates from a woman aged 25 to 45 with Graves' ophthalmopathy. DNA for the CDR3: TGCAGTGCTAGATCGAGCGGGGGGGCCAATGAGCAGTTCTTC. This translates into CSARSSGGANEQFF.